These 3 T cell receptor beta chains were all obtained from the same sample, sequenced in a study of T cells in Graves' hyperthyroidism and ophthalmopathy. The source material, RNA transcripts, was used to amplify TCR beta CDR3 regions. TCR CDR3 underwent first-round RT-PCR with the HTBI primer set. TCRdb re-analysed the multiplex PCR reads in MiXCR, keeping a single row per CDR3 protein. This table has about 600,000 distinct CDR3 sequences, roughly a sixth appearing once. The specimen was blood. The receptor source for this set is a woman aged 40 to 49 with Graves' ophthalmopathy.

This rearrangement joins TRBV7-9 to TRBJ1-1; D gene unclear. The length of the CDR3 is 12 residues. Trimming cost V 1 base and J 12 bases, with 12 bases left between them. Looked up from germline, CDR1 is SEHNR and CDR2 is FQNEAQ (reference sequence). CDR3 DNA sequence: TGTGCCAGCAGCTTAGTTCACGCAAACTCTTTCTTT. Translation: CASSLVHANSFF.

CDR3 protein: CATSRDLSEKLFF. The CDR3 DNA sequence: TGTGCCACCAGCAGAGATCTGAGTGAAAAACTGTTTTTT. The chain has TRBV15 and TRBJ1-4; D is undetermined. The CDR3 covers 13 residues. Germline CDR1 reads LNHNV; CDR2 reads YYDKDF (reference sequence). Trimming left V 0 bases short and J 7 bases short, with 6 bases between.

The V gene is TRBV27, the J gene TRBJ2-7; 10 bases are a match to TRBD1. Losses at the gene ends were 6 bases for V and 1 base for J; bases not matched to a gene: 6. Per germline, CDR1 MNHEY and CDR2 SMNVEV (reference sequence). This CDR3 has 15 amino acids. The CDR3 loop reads CASRPGQGQSYEQYF. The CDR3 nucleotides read TGTGCCAGCAGACCGGGACAGGGGCAGTCCTACGAGCAGTACTTC.